This TCR beta chain was sequenced in a study of T cells in localized non-small cell lung cancer. Germline assignment: CDR1 SQVTM and CDR2 ANQGSEA. This CDR3 spans 12 amino acids. Between the trimmed V and J ends, which lost 4 bases and 2 bases, there was a span of 8 bases. Findings of the study overall: A raised T cell density in blood coincided with lengthier overall survival. Of the tissues analyzed, uninvolved adjacent lung showed maximal T cell clonality, greater than tumor.

About this clone: Its antigen is undetermined.

Profiling relied on immunoSEQ multiplex PCR, and the TCRdb table lists in-frame clones only, not all of them. This table has 20,000 to 25,000 clones, about four fifths appearing once. The chain combines TRBV29-1 with TRBJ2-5; D is unclear. This clonotype originated in a man aged 35-75 years with stage I lung adenocarcinoma. The specimen was peripheral blood, collected before any cancer treatment. The CDR3 sequence: CSVAEVQETQYF. CDR3 sequence (DNA): TGCAGCGTTGCCGAGGTTCAAGAGACCCAGTACTTC.